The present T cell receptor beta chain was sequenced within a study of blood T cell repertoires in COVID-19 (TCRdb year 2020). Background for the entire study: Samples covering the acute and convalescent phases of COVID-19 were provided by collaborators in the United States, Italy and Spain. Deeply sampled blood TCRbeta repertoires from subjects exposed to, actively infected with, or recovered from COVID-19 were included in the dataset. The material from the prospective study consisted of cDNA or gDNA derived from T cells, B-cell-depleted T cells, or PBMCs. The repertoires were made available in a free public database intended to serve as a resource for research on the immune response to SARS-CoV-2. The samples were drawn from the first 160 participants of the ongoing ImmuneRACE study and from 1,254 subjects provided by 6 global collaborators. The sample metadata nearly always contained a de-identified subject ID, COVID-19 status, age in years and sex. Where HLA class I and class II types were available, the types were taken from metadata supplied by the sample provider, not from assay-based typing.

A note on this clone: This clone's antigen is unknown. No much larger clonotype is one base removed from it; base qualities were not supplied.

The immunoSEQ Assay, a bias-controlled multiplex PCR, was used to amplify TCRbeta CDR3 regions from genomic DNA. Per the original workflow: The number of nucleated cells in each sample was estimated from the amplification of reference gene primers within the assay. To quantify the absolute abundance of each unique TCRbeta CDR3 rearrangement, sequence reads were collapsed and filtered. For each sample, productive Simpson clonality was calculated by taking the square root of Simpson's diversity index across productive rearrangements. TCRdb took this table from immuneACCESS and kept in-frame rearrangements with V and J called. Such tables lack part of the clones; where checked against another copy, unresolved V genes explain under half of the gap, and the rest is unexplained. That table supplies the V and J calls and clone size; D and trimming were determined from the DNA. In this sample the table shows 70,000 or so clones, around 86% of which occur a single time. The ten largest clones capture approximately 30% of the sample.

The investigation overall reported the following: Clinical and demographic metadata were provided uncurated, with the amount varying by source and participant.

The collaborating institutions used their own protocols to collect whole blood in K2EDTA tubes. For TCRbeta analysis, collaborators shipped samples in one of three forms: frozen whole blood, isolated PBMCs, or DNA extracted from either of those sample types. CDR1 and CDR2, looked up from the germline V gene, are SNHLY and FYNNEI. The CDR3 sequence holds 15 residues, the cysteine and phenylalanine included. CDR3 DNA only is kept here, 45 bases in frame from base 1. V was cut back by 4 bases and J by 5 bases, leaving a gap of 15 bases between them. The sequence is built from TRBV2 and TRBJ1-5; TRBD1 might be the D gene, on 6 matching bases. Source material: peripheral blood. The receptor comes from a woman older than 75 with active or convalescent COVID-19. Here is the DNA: TGTGCCAGCAGTGGTTTCGGGGGGCCTTATCAGCCCCAGCATTTT. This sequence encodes CASSGFGGPYQPQHF.